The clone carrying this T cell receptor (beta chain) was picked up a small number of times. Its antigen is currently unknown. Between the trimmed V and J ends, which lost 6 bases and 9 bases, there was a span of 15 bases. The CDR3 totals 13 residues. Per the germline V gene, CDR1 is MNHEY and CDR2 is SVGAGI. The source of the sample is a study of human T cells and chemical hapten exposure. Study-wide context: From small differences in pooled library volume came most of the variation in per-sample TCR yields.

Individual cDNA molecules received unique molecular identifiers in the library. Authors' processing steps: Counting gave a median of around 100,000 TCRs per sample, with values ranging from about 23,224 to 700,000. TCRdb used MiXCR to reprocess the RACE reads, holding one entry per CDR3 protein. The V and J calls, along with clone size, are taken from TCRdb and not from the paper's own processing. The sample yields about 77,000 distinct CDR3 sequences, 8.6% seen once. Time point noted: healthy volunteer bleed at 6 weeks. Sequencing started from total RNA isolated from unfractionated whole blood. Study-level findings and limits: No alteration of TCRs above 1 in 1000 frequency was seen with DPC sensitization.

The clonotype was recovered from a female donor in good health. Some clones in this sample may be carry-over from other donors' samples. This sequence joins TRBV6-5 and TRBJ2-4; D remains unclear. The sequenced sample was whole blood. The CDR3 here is CASSPDPRTIQYF. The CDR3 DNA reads TGTGCCAGCAGCCCGGACCCGAGGACCATTCAGTACTTC.